These T cell receptor beta chains were read from a single sample in a study of CD8 T cells in Susac syndrome. MiXCR was run by TCRdb on the immunoSEQ multiplex PCR reads, yielding one entry per CDR3 protein. This repertoire shows approximately 140,000 distinct CDR3 sequences, 94% found once; its top ten account for about 0.26%. The sequencing input was CD8+ T cells from PBMCs. The receptors stem from a human donor in good health. Both conserved end residues are part of each CDR3.

>TRBJ2-7|TRBV19|12
CASSPPGGEQYF
>TRBJ2-7|TRBV2|15
CASSRLRLKGYEQYF
>TRBJ2-1|TRBV5-4|15
CASSLAGGRGNEQFF
>TRBJ2-3|TRBV7-9|14
CASSPLVPADTQYF
>TRBJ2-7|TRBV20-1|14
CSARDLSGRDEQYF
>TRBJ2-7|TRBV30|13
CAWKQLDSYEQYF
>TRBJ1-5|TRBV20-1|15
CSARESEPPDQPQHF
>TRBJ2-1|TRBV5-4|15
CASSPANEGRDEQFF
>TRBJ1-2|TRBV15|14
CATSRDRETYGYTF
>TRBJ2-5|TRBV7-9|13
CASGTGQQETQYF
>TRBJ1-2|TRBV29-1|11
CSVVGGWGYTF